A selection of T cell receptor beta chains follows, all from one sample in a study of cytomegalovirus exposure and HLA in healthy donors. The protocol was immunoSEQ multiplex PCR, while the TCRdb copy is restricted to in-frame clones and leaves out a portion. The data hold 90,000 to 95,000 clones, with about 77% observed a single time. The sample comprised PBMCs. The receptors stem from a male donor in good health and CMV-seropositive. Both conserved end residues are part of each CDR3. Fields, in order: clone size, D gene, J gene, CDR3 length, V gene, CDR3 DNA, CDR3 protein. The D gene is left open where the match is weak. Clone size is given for some rows only: seen once, a few or many times, or a class if the clone is expanded.

- - TRBJ1-2 13 TRBV2 TGTGCCAGCAGTGAACGGGGGAACTATGGCTACACCTTC CASSERGNYGYTF
- TRBD1 TRBJ1-2 18 TRBV27 TGTGCCAGCAGTTTAAATTTCGGGACAGCCGCTACTTCCTATGGCTACACCTTC CASSLNFGTAATSYGYTF
- TRBD2 TRBJ2-1 16 TRBV27 TGTGCCAGCAGCCCCCGACTAGCGGGATCCTACAATGAGCAGTTCTTC CASSPRLAGSYNEQFF
- TRBD2 TRBJ2-3 15 TRBV28 TGTGCCAGCAGAGGGACTAGCGGGGGCACAGATACGCAGTATTTT CASRGTSGGTDTQYF
- TRBD2 TRBJ2-1 17 TRBV6-4 TGTGCCAGCAGTGCGGCAGCGGGGATGAGCTCCTACAATGAGCAGTTCTTC CASSAAAGMSSYNEQFF
- - TRBJ2-1 17 TRBV21-1 - CASSFWGRGAGDNEQFF
- - TRBJ2-2 14 TRBV25-1 TGTGCCAGCAGTGAATCTCCAGGCACCGGGGAGCTGTTTTTT CASSESPGTGELFF
- TRBD2 TRBJ2-1 14 TRBV6-4 TGTGCCAGCAGTGGACTAGCGGGTACCAATGAGCAGTTCTTC CASSGLAGTNEQFF
once - TRBJ2-3 13 TRBV9 TGTGCCAGCAGCGACATAGCCACAGATACGCAGTATTTT CASSDIATDTQYF
- - TRBJ1-1 17 TRBV5-1 TGCGCCAGCAGCTTGGCCGTTATGGGGCGGAAGAACACTGAAGCTTTCTTT CASSLAVMGRKNTEAFF
- TRBD1 TRBJ2-2 21 TRBV9 TGTGCCAGCAGCGGATGGGCAGGGGGCGATTCCGCCTCGGAGAGTCCCGGGGAGCTGTTTTTT CASSGWAGGDSASESPGELFF
- TRBD1 TRBJ1-1 15 TRBV27 TGTGCCAGCAGTCCTCGGACAGGGGCGAACACTGAAGCTTTCTTT CASSPRTGANTEAFF
- TRBD2 TRBJ2-3 16 TRBV28 TGTGCCAGCAGTTTTGTGATAGCGGGAGCTGAGGATACGCAGTATTTT CASSFVIAGAEDTQYF
- - TRBJ1-5 15 TRBV5-1 TGCGCCAGCAGCTTGGGAGAGGGACTGGATCAGCCCCAGCATTTT CASSLGEGLDQPQHF
- TRBD1 TRBJ2-5 15 TRBV19 TGTGCCAGTAGTATAGGGGACAGGCCATCGGAGACCCAGTACTTC CASSIGDRPSETQYF
- - TRBJ1-5 13 TRBV7-9 TGTGCCAGCAGCTTTGCGCAGGGTCAGCCCCAGCATTTT CASSFAQGQPQHF
- - TRBJ1-4 13 TRBV23-1 TGCGCCAGTCCAGGGGAGAGGCGTGAAAAACTGTTTTTT CASPGERREKLFF
- - TRBJ1-6 16 TRBV27 TGTGCCAGCAGTCTTCAGAGCGGGGCCAAGTATTCACCCCTCCACTTT CASSLQSGAKYSPLHF
- - TRBJ1-1 15 TRBV29-1 TGCAGCGTTGAGATGACACCAAACTCGAACACTGAAGCTTTCTTT CSVEMTPNSNTEAFF
- - TRBJ2-3 14 TRBV2 TGTGCCAGCCGTAATGAGGCTGGCACAGATACGCAGTATTTT CASRNEAGTDTQYF
few TRBD1 TRBJ2-5 13 TRBV27 TGTGCTCGCAGGGGGATTCTCCAAGAGACCCAGTACTTC CARRGILQETQYF
- - TRBJ1-2 13 TRBV6-6 TGTGCCAGCAGTTACTCCGAGTACGCTGGCTACACCTTC CASSYSEYAGYTF
- - TRBJ1-1 15 TRBV11-2 TGTGCCAGCAGCTTGGACAGCGGAGGGAACACTGAAGCTTTCTTT CASSLDSGGNTEAFF
- - TRBJ1-2 17 TRBV15 TGTGCCACCACTAGACAGCCAACAACCGCCGCTAACTATGGCTACACCTTC CATTRQPTTAANYGYTF
- - TRBJ2-7 13 TRBV10-3 TGTGCCATCAGCATAGGCATCGGGTACGAGCAGTACTTC CAISIGIGYEQYF
few - TRBJ2-7 13 TRBV9 TGTGCCAGCAGCGTAGCCGGGAGCTACGAGCAGTACTTC CASSVAGSYEQYF
- - TRBJ1-2 16 TRBV21-1 TGTGCCAGCGACCTTCGAAGAGGAAAAATAAACTATGGCTACACCTTC CASDLRRGKINYGYTF
- - TRBJ2-7 12 TRBV28 TGTGCCAGCAGTTTAGCGGGGAAGGAGCAGTACTTC CASSLAGKEQYF